This T cell receptor beta chain was profiled in a study of OX40 agonist ivuxolimab in advanced cancers. The repertoire was sequenced with immunoSEQ multiplex PCR; TCRdb's copy has only in-frame clones and lacks some. There are 55,000 to 75,000 clones in the sample; around 90% occur only once, and roughly 25% lies in the top ten. There are 14 residues in the CDR3. V shed 6 bases and J shed 2 bases, with 13 bases lying between them. CDR1 WSHSY and CDR2 SAAADI come from the germline V gene. The sequence came from an adult with an advanced solid tumor such as melanoma, head and neck, liver or kidney cancer. The chain has TRBV10-2 and TRBJ2-5, with D possibly matching TRBD2 (6 bases). The sample was CD4+ or CD8+ T cells sorted from blood, taken in a trial of the OX40 agonist ivuxolimab. The CDR3 loop reads CASSLVAEQETQYF. In DNA, the CDR3 is TGCGCCAGCAGCTTAGTAGCGGAGCAAGAGACCCAGTACTTC.